The rows below give T cell receptor beta chains drawn from one sample of a study of blood T cell repertoires in COVID-19. The repertoire was sequenced with immunoSEQ multiplex PCR; TCRdb's copy has only in-frame clones and lacks some. Here the sample spans 70,000 to 90,000 clones, 65% to 90% being singletons. Input material: peripheral blood. The receptors derive from a man aged 60-69 years with acute or convalescent COVID-19. The CDR3 runs from the conserved cysteine through the conserved F or W. D genes are given only for firm matches.

TRBV7-9	-	TRBJ1-1	TGTGCCAGCAGCTTATTAGAGCTTTCTGCTTTCTTT	CASSLLELSAFF
TRBV6-5	TRBD2	TRBJ2-5	TGTGCCTGTCATAGCGGGGGGTCCCAAGAGACCCAGTACTTC	CACHSGGSQETQYF
TRBV29-1	TRBD2	TRBJ2-7	TGCAGCGTCGGACTAGCGGGAGTCTACGAGCAGTACTTC	CSVGLAGVYEQYF
TRBV24-1	-	TRBJ2-5	TGTGCCACCAGTTCTGGAGGGGCAGAGACCCAGTACTTC	CATSSGGAETQYF
TRBV6-6	TRBD1	TRBJ2-4	TGTGCCAGCAGCACGACAGGGGACCCCAAAAACATTCAGTACTTC	CASSTTGDPKNIQYF
TRBV11-2	TRBD2	TRBJ2-1	TGTGCCAGCAGCTTAGGTAGCGGGGTGTACAATGAGCAGTTCTTC	CASSLGSGVYNEQFF
TRBV3-1/TRBV3-2	TRBD2	TRBJ2-7	TGTGCCAGCAGCCAAGCGACTAGCGTGTCCTACGAGCAGTACTTC	CASSQATSVSYEQYF
TRBV18	TRBD1	TRBJ1-1	TGTGCCAGCTCACGCTCTCCGGGACAGGGGGCTGTTACTGAAGCTTTCTTT	CASSRSPGQGAVTEAFF
TRBV30	-	TRBJ2-1	TGTGCCTGGAAGCGGGCGAGCTCCTACAATGAGCAGTTCTTC	CAWKRASSYNEQFF
TRBV27	TRBD1	TRBJ1-1	TGTGCCAGCAGACGGGGTCAGGGGGAAATTGACACTGAAGCTTTCTTT	CASRRGQGEIDTEAFF
TRBV7-2	-	TRBJ2-3	TGTGCCAGCAGCCCCGGGGGTAGCACAGATACGCAGTATTTT	CASSPGGSTDTQYF
TRBV5-1	TRBD2	TRBJ2-1	TGCGCCAGCAGCTTGGCAGCGGGAGAGCGAGAGCAGTTCTTC	CASSLAAGEREQFF
TRBV7-2	-	TRBJ2-7	TGTGCCAGCAGCTGGCCCCAAGGGGAATCGTACTTC	CASSWPQGESYF
TRBV15	TRBD2	TRBJ2-1	TGTGCCACCAGCTCAGGACTAGCGGGGGGCAATGAGCAGTTCTTC	CATSSGLAGGNEQFF
TRBV3-1/TRBV3-2	TRBD2	TRBJ2-7	TGTGCCAGCAGCCGCGCCCTAGCGGGTCCCTACGAGCAGTACTTC	CASSRALAGPYEQYF
TRBV19	-	TRBJ2-5	TGTGCCAGTAGTTCGACAGTCCGCCAAGAGACCCAGTACTTC	CASSSTVRQETQYF
TRBV18	-	TRBJ1-5	TGTGCCAGCTCACGGGAGGGTGGCAATCAGCCCCAGCATTTT	CASSREGGNQPQHF
TRBV2	TRBD1	TRBJ2-5	TGTGCCAGCACCCGGGACAGGGCGGAAGAGACCCAGTACTTC	CASTRDRAEETQYF
TRBV11-2	TRBD2	TRBJ2-2	TGTGCCAGCAGCTTACTAGCGGGATCCGGGGAGCTGTTTTTT	CASSLLAGSGELFF
TRBV7-3	-	TRBJ2-3	TGTGCCAGCAGCCTACAGGGGAGGCGCGCAGATACGCAGTATTTT	CASSLQGRRADTQYF
TRBV5-5	-	TRBJ1-2	TGTGCCAGCAGCTTTAACAGGCAGTCGGGCTACACCTTC	CASSFNRQSGYTF
TRBV7-3	TRBD1	TRBJ2-7	TGTGCCAGCAGCTTAGGGGGGACAGGCGAGCAGTACTTC	CASSLGGTGEQYF